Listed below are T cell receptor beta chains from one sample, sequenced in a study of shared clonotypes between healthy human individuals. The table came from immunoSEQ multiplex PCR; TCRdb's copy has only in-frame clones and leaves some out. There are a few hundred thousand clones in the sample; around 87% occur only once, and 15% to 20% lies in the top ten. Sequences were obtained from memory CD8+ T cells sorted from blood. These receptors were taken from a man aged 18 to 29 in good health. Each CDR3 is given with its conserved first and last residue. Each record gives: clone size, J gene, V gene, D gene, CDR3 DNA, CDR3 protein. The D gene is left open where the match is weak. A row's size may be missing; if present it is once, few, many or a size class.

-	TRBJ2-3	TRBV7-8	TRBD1	TGTGCCAGCAGCACGACAGGGGGACGGACAGATACGCAGTATTTT	CASSTTGGRTDTQYF
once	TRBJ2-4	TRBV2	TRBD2	TGTGCCAGCAGTGAACCAACTAGCGGGAGGGCCGTTGGGGTTGGGGTTCAGTACTTC	CASSEPTSGRAVGVGVQYF
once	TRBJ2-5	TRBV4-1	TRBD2	TGCGCCAGCAGCCAATCAGCGGGGTCTAGCGGGAGGGCCGAGTACTTC	CASSQSAGSSGRAEYF
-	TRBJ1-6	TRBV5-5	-	TGTGCCAGCAGCTTGGCCGAAACCTATAATTCACCCCTCCACTTT	CASSLAETYNSPLHF
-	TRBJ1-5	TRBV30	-	TGTGCCTGGAGTTTGGGAAATCAGCCCCAGCATTTT	CAWSLGNQPQHF
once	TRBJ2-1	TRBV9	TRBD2	TGTGCCAGCAGCGAGGCGCAGGGACTAGAGAAGTTCTTC	CASSEAQGLEKFF
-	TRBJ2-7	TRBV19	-	TGTGCCAGTAGTGCGGACGGTGCCTACGAGCAGTACTTC	CASSADGAYEQYF
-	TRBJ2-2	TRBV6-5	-	TGTGCCAGCAGTTACGACGGATCGAACACCGGGGAGCTGTTTTTT	CASSYDGSNTGELFF
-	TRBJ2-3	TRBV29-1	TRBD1	TGCAGCGTTGCCGGGACAGGGGACGATACGCAGTATTTT	CSVAGTGDDTQYF
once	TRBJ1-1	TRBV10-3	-	TGTGCCAGGTCGGAGGGCCGGGGCACTGAAGCTTTCTTT	CARSEGRGTEAFF
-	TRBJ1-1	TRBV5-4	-	TGTGCCAGCAGTCGACAAGGGACGGGGAACACTGAAGCTTTCTTT	CASSRQGTGNTEAFF
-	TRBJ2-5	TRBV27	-	TGTGCCAGCAGTACCCAGGGGCTCCAAGAGACCCAGTACTTC	CASSTQGLQETQYF
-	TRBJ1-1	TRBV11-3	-	TGTGCCAGCAGCTTATTTCCCCAGGGGCGAGGAACTGAAGCTTTCTTT	CASSLFPQGRGTEAFF